This TCR beta chain emerged from a study of OX40 agonist ivuxolimab in advanced cancers. The CDR3 has 14 residues. The germline V gene encodes CDR1 MNHNS and CDR2 SASEGT. V was pared by 4 bases and J by 10 bases, with 19 bases between. The repertoire was sequenced with immunoSEQ multiplex PCR; TCRdb's copy has only in-frame clones and lacks some. The top ten hold approximately 2.4% of the sample, which has 70,000 to 95,000 clones, roughly 92% seen once. As to this clone: Its antigen is not known.

Study-wide results and caveats: More expanded clones were seen, on average, in CD8+ T cells than in CD4+. Still undetermined is the antigen specificity of the expanded peripheral T cells. At doses 0.1 to 3.0 mg/kg, CD4+ and CD8+ clones expanded.

The chain links TRBV6-1 to TRBJ1-1, with D possibly TRBD1 on 5 matching bases. The specimen comprised CD4+ or CD8+ T cells sorted from blood, sampled in a trial of the OX40 agonist ivuxolimab. This clonotype was sampled from an adult with an advanced solid tumor such as melanoma, head and neck, liver or kidney cancer. DNA of the CDR3: TGTGCCAGCAGTGTTGTTGGTGGCAGGGCGGGAGCTTTCTTT. Protein sequence: CASSVVGGRAGAFF.